This TCR beta chain was obtained from a study of beta chain features in type 1 diabetes. Study-wide points: The cDNA sequencing approach could over-represent high-TCR-expressing cells. Shorter TCRB CDR3s, moderately but significantly so, were found in Type 1 diabetes patients in all four CD4+ subsets.

This clone was seen more than once but under ten times. Its matching antigen is unknown. Since all of the isolated RNA was reverse transcribed, expressed TCRB transcripts were what got sequenced. TCRdb's copy holds only in-frame clones and misses some; the assay was immunoSEQ multiplex PCR. This table holds fewer than 900,000 clones, roughly 15% found once. The CDR3 has 21 residues. Germline-derived CDR1 and CDR2 are LNHDA and SQIVND (reference sequence). J lost 0 bases, V lost 8 bases, and 22 bases had no gene match. Averaging approximately 110 mL, one heparinised blood draw came from each individual donor.

The source material was naive CD4+ T cells from blood. This chain connects TRBV19 to TRBJ2-6; 7 nucleotides line up with TRBD1. The TCR was taken from a woman aged 18-29 years in good health. The CDR3 region is CASRKTGARPRKISGANVLTF. DNA of the CDR3: TGTGCCAGTCGAAAAACAGGGGCTCGCCCTAGAAAGATCTCTGGGGCCAACGTCCTGACTTTC.